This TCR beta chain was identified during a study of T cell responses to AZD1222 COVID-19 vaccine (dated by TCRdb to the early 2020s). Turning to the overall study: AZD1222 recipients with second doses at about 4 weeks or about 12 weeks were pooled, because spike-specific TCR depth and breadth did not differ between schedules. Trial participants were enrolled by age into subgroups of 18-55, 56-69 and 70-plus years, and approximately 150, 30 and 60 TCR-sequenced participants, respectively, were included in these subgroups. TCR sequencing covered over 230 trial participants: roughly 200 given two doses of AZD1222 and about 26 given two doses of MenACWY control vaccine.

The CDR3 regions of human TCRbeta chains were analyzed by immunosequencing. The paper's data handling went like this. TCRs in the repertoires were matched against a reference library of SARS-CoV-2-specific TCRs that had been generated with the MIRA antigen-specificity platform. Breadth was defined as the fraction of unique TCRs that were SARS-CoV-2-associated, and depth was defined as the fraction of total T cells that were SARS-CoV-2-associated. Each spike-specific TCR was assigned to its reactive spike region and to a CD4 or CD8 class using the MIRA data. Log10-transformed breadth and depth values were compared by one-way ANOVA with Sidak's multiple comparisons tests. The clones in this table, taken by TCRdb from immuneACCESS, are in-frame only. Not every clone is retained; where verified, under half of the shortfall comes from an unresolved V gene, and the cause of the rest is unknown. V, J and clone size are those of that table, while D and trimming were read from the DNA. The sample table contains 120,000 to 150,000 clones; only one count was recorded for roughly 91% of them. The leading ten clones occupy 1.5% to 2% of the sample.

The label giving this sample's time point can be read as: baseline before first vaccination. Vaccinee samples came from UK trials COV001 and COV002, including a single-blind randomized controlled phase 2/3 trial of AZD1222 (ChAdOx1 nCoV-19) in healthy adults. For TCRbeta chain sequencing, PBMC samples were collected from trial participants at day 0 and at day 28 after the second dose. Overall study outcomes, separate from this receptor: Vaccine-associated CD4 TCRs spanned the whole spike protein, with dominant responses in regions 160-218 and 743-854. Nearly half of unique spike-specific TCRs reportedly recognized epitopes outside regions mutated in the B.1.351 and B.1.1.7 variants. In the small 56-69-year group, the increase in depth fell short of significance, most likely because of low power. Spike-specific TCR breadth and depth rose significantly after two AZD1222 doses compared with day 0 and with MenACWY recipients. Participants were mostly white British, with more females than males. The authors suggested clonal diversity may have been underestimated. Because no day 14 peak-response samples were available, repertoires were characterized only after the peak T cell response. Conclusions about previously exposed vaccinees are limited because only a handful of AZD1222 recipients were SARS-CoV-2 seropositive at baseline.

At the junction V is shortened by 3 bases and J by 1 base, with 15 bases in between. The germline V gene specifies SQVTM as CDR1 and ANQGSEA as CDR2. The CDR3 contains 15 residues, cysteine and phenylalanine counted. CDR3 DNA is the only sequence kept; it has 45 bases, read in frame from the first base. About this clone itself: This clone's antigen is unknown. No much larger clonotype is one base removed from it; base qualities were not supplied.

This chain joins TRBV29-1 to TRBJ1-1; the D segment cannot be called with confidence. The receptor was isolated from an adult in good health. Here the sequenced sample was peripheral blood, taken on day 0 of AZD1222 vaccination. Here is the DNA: TGCAGCGTTGAGAACCCTTGGCGTGGGAACACTGAAGCTTTCTTT. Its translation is CSVENPWRGNTEAFF. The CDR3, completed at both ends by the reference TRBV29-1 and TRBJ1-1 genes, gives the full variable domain SAVISQKPSRDICQRGTSLTIQCQVDSQVTMMFWYRQQPGQSLTLIATANQGSEATYESGFVIDKFPISRPNLTFSTLTVSNMSPEDSSIYLCSVENPWRGNTEAFFGQGTRLTVV.